Below are 6 T cell receptor beta chains sequenced from a single sample in a study of shared clonotypes between healthy human individuals. Measured with immunoSEQ multiplex PCR; TCRdb has only the in-frame clones, and not every one. The repertoire holds millions of clones, with around nine tenths as singletons. The sequenced sample consisted of naive CD4+ T cells sorted from blood. The subset here: CD45RA+ positively selected. All receptors derive from a young man in good health.

The rearrangement uses TRBV2 and TRBJ2-1; 12 nucleotides align to TRBD1. Germline V gives CDR1 SNHLY, CDR2 FYNNEI. The CDR3 contains 12 residues. J lost 14 bases, V lost 6 bases, and 5 bases had no gene match. The DNA for the CDR3 is TGTGCCAGCAGCGGGGGGACAGGGGGCAAGTTCTTC. Translation: CASSGGTGGKFF. Drawing the rest from reference TRBV2 and TRBJ2-1, the complete variable domain is EPEVTQTPSHQVTQMGQEVILRCVPISNHLYFYWYRQILGQKVEFLVSFYNNEISEKSEIFDDQFSVERPDGSNFTLKIRSTKLEDSAMYFCASSGGTGGKFFGPGTRLTVL.

In this sample, this clone turned up once. This sequence joins TRBV11-2 and TRBJ1-2, with a tentative D call TRBD1 (5 bases). Per the germline V gene, CDR1 is SGHAT and CDR2 is FQNNGV. This CDR3 is built from 15 residues. Trimming cost V 5 bases and J 7 bases, with 20 bases left between them. CDR3 in amino acids: CASSPRGSPIGGYTF. The CDR3 DNA reads as TGTGCCAGCAGCCCCCGGGGCAGCCCAATCGGTGGCTACACCTTC.

The genes are TRBV30 and TRBJ2-7; TRBD2 matches 13 bases. Germline CDR1 and CDR2: GTSNPN and SVGIG (reference sequence). The CDR3 is 17 amino acids. Trimming at V came to 0 bases and at J to 4 bases, leaving 9 bases not matched to a gene. DNA for the CDR3: TGTGCCTGGAGTGTAGGTCGGACTAGCGGGAGATTTTACGAGCAGTACTTC. Its translation: CAWSVGRTSGRFYEQYF.

The V and J genes are TRBV28 and TRBJ2-7; 8 bases align to TRBD2. With 8 bases clipped from V and 3 bases from J, the junction kept 15 bases outside the gene matches. Germline CDR1 is MDHEN and CDR2 is SYDVKM. CDR3 length: 16 amino acids. CDR3 bases: TGTGCCAGCCGAACCGGGGGGGGTCTCCCTAACTACGAGCAGTACTTC. Amino acid sequence: CASRTGGGLPNYEQYF.

Remarks on this clone: Within the sample, other DNA sequences also encode this same CDR3. The chain couples TRBV5-1 to TRBJ2-5, with 8 positions matching TRBD2. Germline CDR1 and CDR2: SGHRS and YFSETQ. The CDR3 runs 16 residues. J lost 1 base, V lost 0 bases, and 5 bases had no gene match. This CDR3 reads CASSLAPAGGQETQYF. The DNA of the CDR3 is TGCGCCAGCAGCTTGGCTCCGGCGGGGGGCCAAGAGACCCAGTACTTC.

The chain uses TRBV2 and TRBJ1-6; D not certain. Germline loops: CDR1 SNHLY, CDR2 FYNNEI. The V and J ends lost 7 bases and 0 bases respectively, with 4 bases between them. This CDR3 contains 13 residues. The CDR3 DNA follows: TGTGCCAGCAAGAGCTCCTATAATTCACCCCTCCACTTT. Its protein is CASKSSYNSPLHF.